This section outlines one T cell receptor beta chain sequence together with its context. Its antigen is unknown. Per-base quality was not reported, and no clone a single base away is much larger than it. This entry belongs to a study of blood T cell repertoires in COVID-19 (dated by TCRdb to about 2020). Broadly, across the study: Collaborator samples came from the United States, Italy and Spain and covered acute and convalescent phases of COVID-19. The prospective study material was composed of cDNA or gDNA derived from T cells, B-cell-depleted T cells, or PBMCs. The dataset comprised deeply sampled blood TCRbeta repertoires from subjects exposed to, actively infected with, or recovered from COVID-19. The repertoires were released in a freely available public database intended as a resource for research on the immune response to SARS-CoV-2. The samples were drawn from two sources: the first 160 participants of the ongoing ImmuneRACE study, and 1,200 or so subjects contributed by 6 global collaborators. A de-identified subject ID, COVID-19 status, age in years and sex were almost always included in the sample metadata. HLA class I and class II types, where available, came from metadata supplied by the sample provider rather than from assay-based typing. On the study overall, not on this receptor specifically: How much clinical and demographic metadata was included differed by source and by participant, and the metadata was provided uncurated.

A second Seattle source provided samples from volunteer blood donors who had recovered from COVID-19. Collaborating institutions collected whole blood in K2EDTA tubes following their own protocols. Collaborator samples were shipped for TCRbeta analysis as frozen whole blood, isolated PBMCs, or DNA extracted from either sample type. The CDR3 goes from the cysteine to the phenylalanine over 15 residues. The CDR3 DNA has 45 bases and is translated from base 1. The germline V gene specifies SQVTM as CDR1 and ANQGSEA as CDR2. Relative to germline, V is 7 bases shorter and J is 1 base shorter, with 20 bases between their ends. TCRbeta CDR3 regions were amplified from genomic DNA by means of the immunoSEQ Assay, a bias-controlled multiplex PCR. Per the source publication's procedure: The number of nucleated cells in each sample was estimated from the amplification of reference gene primers within the assay. To quantify the absolute abundance of each unique TCRbeta CDR3 rearrangement, sequence reads were collapsed and filtered. For each sample, productive Simpson clonality was calculated as the square root of Simpson's diversity index over productive rearrangements. TCRdb provides this immuneACCESS table in a form limited to in-frame rearrangements. Some clones are lacking; in checked studies, under half of them reflect an unresolved V gene, and why the rest are absent is not known. The V and J calls and clone size come from that table; D and trimming were worked out from the DNA. This sample gives 270,000 or so clones in total; about 83% of them show up just once. The ten largest clones take up more than 8% of the sample.

What was sequenced was peripheral blood. The rearranged chain carries TRBV29-1 and TRBJ2-7; the D gene is perhaps TRBD2, from 5 matching bases. This sequence was found in a woman between 50 and 59 years old who had recovered from COVID-19. For the CDR3, the sequence is CSGDPPGEGSYEQYF. The base sequence is TGCAGCGGCGACCCCCCGGGCGAGGGTTCCTACGAGCAGTACTTC.